In this sample, the clone carrying this T cell receptor (beta chain) turned up a few times. Its antigen remains unidentified. This entry belongs to a study of early T cells in non-severe SARS-CoV-2 infection. Overall study context: Sequenced material consisted of bulk RNA (from unsorted whole blood), and chains were unpaired. Regarding the study as a whole: Lookups in VDJdb leaned toward anti-spike CD8 responses and missed private and CD4 specificities.

Attached unique molecular identifiers marked individual cDNA molecules. TCRdb used MiXCR to reprocess the 5' RACE reads, holding one entry per CDR3 protein. Of about 97,000 distinct CDR3 sequences listed, around 13% were seen once; the top ten hold about 5.7%. V was pared by 0 bases and J by 2 bases, with 5 bases between. The V gene's germline CDR1 is SGHRS and CDR2 YFSETQ. The CDR3 has 13 residues. The clonotype comes from an adult who was a healthcare worker with PCR-confirmed SARS-CoV-2 infection or an uninfected control (not recorded which). The specimen sequenced was whole blood. The chain has TRBV5-1 and TRBJ2-5; D possibly corresponds to TRBD1 (5 bases). The CDR3 protein is CASSLGTQETQYF. CDR3 coding DNA: TGCGCCAGCAGCTTGGGGACACAAGAGACCCAGTACTTC. The full variable domain, rest sourced from reference TRBV5-1 and TRBJ2-5, is KAGVTQTPRYLIKTRGQQVTLSCSPISGHRSVSWYQQTPGQGLQFLFEYFSETQRNKGNFPGRFSGRQFSNSRSEMNVSTLELGDSALYLCASSLGTQETQYFGPGTRLLVL.